This passage covers 14 T cell receptor beta chains from one sample sequenced in a study of CD8 T cells in ankylosing spondylitis (dated by TCRdb to 2015 to 2018). The library was prepared using 5' RACE. Instrument used: Illumina HiSeq 2500. Using fastp trimming at Q25 and MiXCR clonotype assembly, TCRdb reanalyzed the public sequencing data and kept in-frame beta chains. Duplicate CDR3 protein sequences are folded into a single record with the most common DNA and genes. Recorded for this sample are approximately 92,000 distinct CDR3 sequences; around 9.4% of them occurred a single time. Roughly 5.6% of the sample belongs to the ten largest clones. Source material: blood, either unsorted or a sorted T cell fraction (not recorded which). These receptors were collected from a male donor with ankylosing spondylitis or in good health (not recorded which).

The chain joins TRBV7-2 to TRBJ2-7; TRBD1 aligns across 7 bases. Per germline, CDR1 SGHTA and CDR2 FQGNSA. The length of the CDR3 is 16 residues. The ends lost 2 bases at V and 1 base at J; junction bases unmatched: 8. The CDR3 bases are TGTGCCAGCAGCTTATGGATCGGGACAGAGTCCTACGAGCAGTACTTC. Its protein is CASSLWIGTESYEQYF.

This sequence joins TRBV11-1 and TRBJ2-3, with a tentative D call TRBD1 (6 bases). CDR1 and CDR2 from the germline V gene are SGHAT and FQDESV (reference sequence). There are 18 residues in the CDR3. V was shortened by 2 bases and J by 4 bases, with 22 bases between the two germline ends. The CDR3 nucleotides read TGTGCCAGCAGCTTAAGCTATCAGGAACAGGGCTGGGCAGATACGCAGTATTTT. Protein sequence: CASSLSYQEQGWADTQYF.

This clonotype was seen only a few times. V and J are TRBV7-9 and TRBJ1-5; weak D call: TRBD1 (6 bases). Germline V gives CDR1 SEHNR, CDR2 FQNEAQ (reference sequence). This CDR3 spans 14 amino acids. V gave up 2 bases and J gave up 6 bases, with 11 bases separating them. The CDR3 loop reads CASSLTAQGQPQHF. In nucleotides, the CDR3 is TGTGCCAGCAGCTTAACGGCACAGGGTCAGCCCCAGCATTTT. Full variable domain (missing parts from reference TRBV7-9 and TRBJ1-5): DTGVSQNPRHKITKRGQNVTFRCDPISEHNRLYWYRQTLGQGPEFLTYFQNEAQLEKSRLLSDRFSAERPKGSFSTLEIQRTEQGDSAMYLCASSLTAQGQPQHFGDGTRLSIL.

The V call is TRBV4-2, the J call TRBJ1-3, with 7 bases that match TRBD1. CDR3 length: 18 amino acids. V was pared by 0 bases and J by 3 bases, with 11 bases of the junction left unmatched. Germline V gives CDR1 LGHNA, CDR2 YNFKEQ. The CDR3 region is CASSQEVQIGGSGNTIYF. CDR3 bases: TGTGCCAGCAGCCAAGAAGTACAAATAGGGGGCAGTGGAAACACCATATATTTT.

This clonotype was found many times. The CDR3 here is CSVTSGQQASTDTQYF. The CDR3, as DNA: TGCAGCGTTACCTCGGGACAGCAAGCTAGCACAGATACGCAGTATTTT. The chain employs TRBV29-1 and TRBJ2-3; 7 bases line up with TRBD1. J gave up 0 bases and V 5 bases, and 11 bases lay outside the gene matches. Germline V gene data show CDR1 as SQVTM and CDR2 as ANQGSEA. The CDR3 sequence is 16 residues long.

This clonotype was picked up many times. The V and J genes are TRBV5-1 and TRBJ2-7; TRBD1 matches 9 bases. This CDR3 has 14 amino acids. Germline CDR1 is SGHRS and CDR2 is YFSETQ. The V gene end was trimmed by 3 bases and the J gene end by 3 bases; junction bases not matched to a gene: 4. The CDR3: CASSYRDRDYEQYF. The CDR3 DNA reads as TGCGCCAGCAGCTACCGGGACAGGGACTACGAGCAGTACTTC.

Turning to this clonotype: This may come from a read error, since a much larger clone is one base off. The rearrangement uses TRBV6-2 or TRBV6-3 and TRBJ2-7, with D perhaps matching TRBD1 or TRBD2 (6 bases each). Germline V CDR1 and CDR2: MNHEY, SVGEGT. The CDR3 consists of 15 residues. CDR3: CASSYSGGQSCEQYF. The CDR3 DNA reads as TGTGCCAGCAGTTACTCGGGGGGACAATCCTGCGAGCAGTACTTC.

This clonotype was observed at least ten times. The chain joins TRBV5-1 to TRBJ1-5; D not certain. This CDR3 has 15 residues. Germline CDR1 reads SGHRS; CDR2 reads YFSETQ. Trimming took off 1 base at V and 0 bases at J, with 8 bases between the two ends. CDR3: CASSLSGDSNQPQHF. Written as DNA, the CDR3 is TGCGCCAGCAGCTTGTCTGGGGATAGCAATCAGCCCCAGCATTTT.

This clonotype has a count of ten or more. The V gene is TRBV12-3 or TRBV12-4, the J gene TRBJ2-2; 9 bases fit TRBD1. V gave up 5 bases and J gave up 5 bases; unmatched junction bases: 6. This CDR3 comprises 15 residues. CDR3 sequence reads: CASSPDRGRTGELFF. CDR3 nucleotide sequence: TGTGCCAGCAGTCCGGACAGGGGACGGACCGGGGAGCTGTTTTTT.

V and J are TRBV7-9 and TRBJ2-1; D might be TRBD2 (6 bases). Germline V gene lookup returns CDR1 SEHNR and CDR2 FQNEAQ (reference sequence). This CDR3 comprises 16 residues. Trimming took 3 bases from V and 5 from J, leaving 17 bases between them. The CDR3 protein is CASSFKTSGADNEQFF. In nucleotides, the CDR3 is TGTGCCAGCAGCTTTAAGACTAGTGGCGCCGACAATGAGCAGTTCTTC.

This clonotype has a count of ten or more. The rearrangement links TRBV12-3 or TRBV12-4 to TRBJ1-4; D call uncertain. This CDR3 spans 11 amino acids. V was cut by 6 bases and J by 8 bases, with 7 bases left in between. The CDR3, as DNA: TGTGCCAGCAGGTGGACCGAAAAACTGTTTTTT. Residues: CASRWTEKLFF.

This clonotype was counted ten times or more. The chain couples TRBV6-1 to TRBJ1-3, with TRBD1 matching 9 bases. Unmatched junction bases numbered 8, after V lost 11 bases and J lost 0 bases. CDR3 size: 15 residues. Germline CDR1 is MNHNS and CDR2 is SASEGT. CDR3 DNA: TGTGCCTCTCGGACAGGGGAGGACTCTGGAAACACCATATATTTT. Protein product: CASRTGEDSGNTIYF.

This chain joins TRBV20-1 and TRBJ2-3, with 11 bases lining up with TRBD2. Germline lookup yields CDR1 DFQATT and CDR2 SNEGSKA (reference sequence). Trimming took 2 bases from V and 6 from J; bases not matched to a gene: 7. This CDR3 spans 15 amino acids. In DNA, the CDR3 is TGCAGTGCTAGAAATAGCGGGGGGGCCGGCGATACGCAGTATTTT. Translation: CSARNSGGAGDTQYF.

This clonotype has a count of ten or more. V gene TRBV2 combines with J gene TRBJ2-3, with TRBD1 matching 9 bases. CDR1 is SNHLY, CDR2 FYNNEI, per germline. The CDR3 sequence is 17 residues long. V was clipped by 5 bases and J by 1 base; unmatched bases: 10. CDR3 DNA sequence: TGTGCCAGCAGTAGGGAAGGGACAGGGATCGGCACAGATACGCAGTATTTT. Translated, it gives CASSREGTGIGTDTQYF.